This T cell receptor (beta chain) was profiled in a study of Ad26.COV2.S vaccination and SARS-CoV-2 variants. The CDR3 loop spans 16 amino acids. CDR1 SGHKS and CDR2 YYEKEE come from the germline V gene (reference sequence). Trimming at V came to 5 bases and at J to 4 bases, leaving 10 bases not matched to a gene. Profiling relied on immunoSEQ multiplex PCR, and the TCRdb table lists in-frame clones only, not all of them. The repertoire holds about 94,000 clones, more than 65% seen once, with roughly 15% in the top ten. This clone showed up just once. This sequence joins TRBV5-5 and TRBJ1-3; 9 bases are shared with TRBD1. This TCR derives from a human donor who had recovered from COVID-19. The sequences come from peripheral blood, collected after recovery from COVID-19. The CDR3 region is CASSIIPGQGGNTIYF. The CDR3 DNA reads as TGTGCCAGCAGTATCATTCCGGGACAGGGAGGAAACACCATATATTTT.